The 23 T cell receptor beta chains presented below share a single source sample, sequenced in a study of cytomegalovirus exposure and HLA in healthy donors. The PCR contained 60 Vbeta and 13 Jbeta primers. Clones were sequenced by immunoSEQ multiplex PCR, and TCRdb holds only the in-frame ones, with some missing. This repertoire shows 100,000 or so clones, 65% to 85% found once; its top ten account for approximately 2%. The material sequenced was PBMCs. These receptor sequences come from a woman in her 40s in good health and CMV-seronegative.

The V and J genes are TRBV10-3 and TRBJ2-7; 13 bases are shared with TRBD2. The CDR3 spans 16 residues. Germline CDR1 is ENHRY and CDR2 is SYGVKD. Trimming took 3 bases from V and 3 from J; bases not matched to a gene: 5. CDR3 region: CAISDPGLAGIYEQYF. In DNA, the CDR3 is TGTGCCATCAGTGACCCGGGACTAGCGGGGATCTACGAGCAGTACTTC.

The CDR3, as DNA: TGCGCCAGCAGTAAGGACAGGGCTTATAATTCACCCCTCCACTTT. It encodes CASSKDRAYNSPLHF. This chain connects TRBV5-1 to TRBJ1-6, with 8 bases identical to TRBD1. V trimming: 5 bases; J trimming: 4 bases; junction bases outside the gene matches: 5. The CDR3 is 15 residues long. The germline V gene encodes CDR1 SGHRS and CDR2 YFSETQ.

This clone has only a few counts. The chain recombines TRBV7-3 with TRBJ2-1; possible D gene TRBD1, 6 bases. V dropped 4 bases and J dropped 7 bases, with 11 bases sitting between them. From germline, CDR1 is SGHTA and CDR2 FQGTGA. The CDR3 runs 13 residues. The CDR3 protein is CASSSSRGNEQFF. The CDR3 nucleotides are TGTGCCAGCAGCTCCAGTAGGGGGAATGAGCAGTTCTTC.

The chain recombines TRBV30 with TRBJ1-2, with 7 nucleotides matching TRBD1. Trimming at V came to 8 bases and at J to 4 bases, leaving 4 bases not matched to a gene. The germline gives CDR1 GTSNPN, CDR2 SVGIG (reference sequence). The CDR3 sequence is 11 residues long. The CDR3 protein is CAVDRIYGYTF. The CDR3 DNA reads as TGTGCCGTGGACAGGATCTATGGCTACACCTTC.

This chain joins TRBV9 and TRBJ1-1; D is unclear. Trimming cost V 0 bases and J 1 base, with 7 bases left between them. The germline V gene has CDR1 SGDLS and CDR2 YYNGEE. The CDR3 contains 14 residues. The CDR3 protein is CASSVVGENTEAFF. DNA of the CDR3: TGTGCCAGCAGCGTAGTCGGGGAGAACACTGAAGCTTTCTTT.

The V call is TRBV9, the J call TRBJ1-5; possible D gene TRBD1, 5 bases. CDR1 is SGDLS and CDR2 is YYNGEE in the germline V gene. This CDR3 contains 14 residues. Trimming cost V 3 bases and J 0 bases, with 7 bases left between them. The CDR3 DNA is TGTGCCAGCAGCGCCCAGGGTAGCAATCAGCCCCAGCATTTT. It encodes CASSAQGSNQPQHF.

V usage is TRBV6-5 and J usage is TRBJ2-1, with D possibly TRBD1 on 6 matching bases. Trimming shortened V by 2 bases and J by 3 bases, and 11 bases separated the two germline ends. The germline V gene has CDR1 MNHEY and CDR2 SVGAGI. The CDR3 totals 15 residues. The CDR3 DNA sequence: TGTGCCAGCAGTTACAGTGTCAGGGGCTACAATGAGCAGTTCTTC. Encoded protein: CASSYSVRGYNEQFF.

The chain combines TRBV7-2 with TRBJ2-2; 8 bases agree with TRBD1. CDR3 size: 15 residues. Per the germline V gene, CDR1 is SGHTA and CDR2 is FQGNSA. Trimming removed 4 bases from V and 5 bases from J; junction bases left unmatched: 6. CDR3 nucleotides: TGTGCCAGCAGCTACGACAGGGGAGGAACCGGGGAGCTGTTTTTT. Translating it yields CASSYDRGGTGELFF.

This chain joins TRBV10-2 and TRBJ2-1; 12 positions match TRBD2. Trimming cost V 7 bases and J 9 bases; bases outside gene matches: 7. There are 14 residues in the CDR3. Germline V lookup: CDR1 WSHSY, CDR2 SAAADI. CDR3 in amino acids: CASTSSGGAGEQFF. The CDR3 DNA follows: TGCGCCAGCACCTCTAGCGGGGGGGCCGGTGAGCAGTTCTTC.

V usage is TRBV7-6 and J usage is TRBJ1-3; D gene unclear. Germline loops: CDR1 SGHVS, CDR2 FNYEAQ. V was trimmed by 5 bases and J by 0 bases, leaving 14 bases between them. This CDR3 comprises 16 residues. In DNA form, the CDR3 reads TGTGCCAGCAGCCCCCCCCTGGCGGCCTCTGGAAACACCATATATTTT. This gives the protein CASSPPLAASGNTIYF.

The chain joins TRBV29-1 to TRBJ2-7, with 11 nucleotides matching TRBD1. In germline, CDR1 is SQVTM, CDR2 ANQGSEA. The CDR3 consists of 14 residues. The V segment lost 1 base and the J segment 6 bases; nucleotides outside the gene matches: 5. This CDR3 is CSVEVQDRGREQYF. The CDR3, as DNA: TGCAGCGTTGAAGTGCAGGACAGGGGGCGCGAGCAGTACTTC.

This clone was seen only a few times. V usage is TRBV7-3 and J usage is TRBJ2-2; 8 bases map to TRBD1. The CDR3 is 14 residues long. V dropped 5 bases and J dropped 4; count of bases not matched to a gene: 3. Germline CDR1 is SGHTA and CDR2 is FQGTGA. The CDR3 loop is CASSLQGVTGELFF. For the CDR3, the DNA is TGTGCCAGCAGCCTACAGGGGGTCACCGGGGAGCTGTTTTTT.

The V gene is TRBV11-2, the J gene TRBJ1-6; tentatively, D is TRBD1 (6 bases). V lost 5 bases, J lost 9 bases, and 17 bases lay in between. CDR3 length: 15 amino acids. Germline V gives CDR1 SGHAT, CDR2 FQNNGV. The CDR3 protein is CASSPDAGVGSPLHF. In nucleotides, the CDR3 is TGTGCCAGCAGCCCAGACGCAGGGGTGGGTTCACCCCTCCACTTT.

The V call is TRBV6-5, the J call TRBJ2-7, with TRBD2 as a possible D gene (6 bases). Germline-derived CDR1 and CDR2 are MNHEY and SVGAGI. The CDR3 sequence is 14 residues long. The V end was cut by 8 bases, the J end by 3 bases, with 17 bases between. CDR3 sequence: CASRGGEIHYEQYF. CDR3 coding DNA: TGTGCCAGCCGCGGAGGGGAAATCCACTACGAGCAGTACTTC.

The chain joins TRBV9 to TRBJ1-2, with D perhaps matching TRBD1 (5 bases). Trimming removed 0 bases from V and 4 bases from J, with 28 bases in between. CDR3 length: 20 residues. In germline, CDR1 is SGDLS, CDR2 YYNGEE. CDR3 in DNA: TGTGCCAGCAGCGTAGCTAGAACGTCTACTCTGGCGCGACAGCCCTATGGCTACACCTTC. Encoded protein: CASSVARTSTLARQPYGYTF.

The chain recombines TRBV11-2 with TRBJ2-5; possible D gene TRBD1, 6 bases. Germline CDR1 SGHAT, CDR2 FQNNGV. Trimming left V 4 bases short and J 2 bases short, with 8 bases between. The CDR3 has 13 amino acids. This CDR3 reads CASSSGQQETQYF. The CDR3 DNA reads TGTGCCAGCAGCTCCGGACAGCAAGAGACCCAGTACTTC.

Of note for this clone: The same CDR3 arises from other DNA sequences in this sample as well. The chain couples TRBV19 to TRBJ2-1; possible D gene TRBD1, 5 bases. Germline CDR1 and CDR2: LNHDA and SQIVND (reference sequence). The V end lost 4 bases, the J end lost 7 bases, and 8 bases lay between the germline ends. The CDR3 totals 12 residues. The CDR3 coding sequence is TGTGCCAGTAGTACAGGGTTGAATGAGCAGTTCTTC. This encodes CASSTGLNEQFF.

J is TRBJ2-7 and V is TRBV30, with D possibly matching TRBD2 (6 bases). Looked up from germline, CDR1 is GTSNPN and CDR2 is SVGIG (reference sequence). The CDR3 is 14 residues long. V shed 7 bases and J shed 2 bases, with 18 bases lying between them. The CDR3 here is CASNGGVHTYEQYF. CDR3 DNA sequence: TGTGCCTCAAACGGCGGGGTCCACACCTACGAGCAGTACTTC.

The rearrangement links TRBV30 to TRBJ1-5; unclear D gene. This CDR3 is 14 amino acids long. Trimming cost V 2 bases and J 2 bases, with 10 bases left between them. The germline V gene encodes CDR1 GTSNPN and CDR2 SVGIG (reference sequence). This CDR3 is CAWSWQVGNQPQHF. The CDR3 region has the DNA TGTGCCTGGAGTTGGCAGGTGGGCAATCAGCCCCAGCATTTT. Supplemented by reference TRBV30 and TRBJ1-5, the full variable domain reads SQTIHQWPATLVQPVGSPLSLECTVEGTSNPNLYWYRQAAGRGLQLLFYSVGIGQISSEVPQNLSASRPQDRQFILSSKKLLLSDSGFYLCAWSWQVGNQPQHFGDGTRLSIL.

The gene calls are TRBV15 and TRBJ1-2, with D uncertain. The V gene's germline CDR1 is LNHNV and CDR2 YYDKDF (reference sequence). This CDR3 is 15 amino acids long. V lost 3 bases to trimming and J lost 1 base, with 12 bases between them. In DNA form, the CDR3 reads TGTGCCACCAGCAGGGCACGCTCGCTTAACTATGGCTACACCTTC. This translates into CATSRARSLNYGYTF.

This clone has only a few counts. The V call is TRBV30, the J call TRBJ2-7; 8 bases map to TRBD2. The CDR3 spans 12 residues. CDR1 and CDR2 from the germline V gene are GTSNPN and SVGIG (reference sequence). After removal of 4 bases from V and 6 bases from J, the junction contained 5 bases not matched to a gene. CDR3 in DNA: TGTGCCTGGAAGGGACTAGTGGGCGAGCAGTACTTC. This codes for CAWKGLVGEQYF.

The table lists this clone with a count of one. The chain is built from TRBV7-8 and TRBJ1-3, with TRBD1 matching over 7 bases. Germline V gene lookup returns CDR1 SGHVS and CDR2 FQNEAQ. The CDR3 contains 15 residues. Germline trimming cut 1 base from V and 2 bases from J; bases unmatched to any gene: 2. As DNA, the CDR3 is TGTGCCAGCAGCTTAGTACAGGGGACTGGAAACACCATATATTTT. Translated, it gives CASSLVQGTGNTIYF.

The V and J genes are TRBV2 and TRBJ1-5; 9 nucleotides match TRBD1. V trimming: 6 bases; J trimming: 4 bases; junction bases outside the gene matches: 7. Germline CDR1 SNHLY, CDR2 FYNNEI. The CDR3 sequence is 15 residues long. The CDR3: CASRYDRGNNQPQHF. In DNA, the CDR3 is TGTGCCAGCAGGTACGACAGGGGGAATAATCAGCCCCAGCATTTT.